Below are 9 T cell receptor beta chains sequenced from a single sample in a study of blood T cell repertoires in COVID-19. Profiling relied on immunoSEQ multiplex PCR, and the TCRdb table lists in-frame clones only, not all of them. The table lists roughly 200,000 clones, just over 85% of them singletons. Sequenced sample: peripheral blood. Receptors were obtained from a man aged 18 to 29 with active or convalescent COVID-19.

The chain is built from TRBV7-9 and TRBJ1-6, with a tentative D call TRBD1 (5 bases). CDR3 length: 17 residues. CDR1 is SEHNR, CDR2 FQNEAQ, per germline (reference sequence). V lost 2 bases and J 2 bases, leaving 13 bases between the germline ends. CDR3 in amino acids: CASSLLQGGTYNSPLHF. The DNA for the CDR3 is TGTGCCAGCAGCTTACTTCAGGGTGGCACCTATAATTCACCCCTCCACTTT.

Only one count was recorded for this clone. The chain has TRBV5-4 and TRBJ2-5, with TRBD2 matching 8 bases. V lost 4 bases, J lost 2 bases, and 7 bases stayed unmatched. The CDR3 length is 15 residues. Germline V gene sequence: CDR1 SGHNT, CDR2 YYREEE (reference sequence). The CDR3 region is CASSPRSGRQETQYF. DNA for the CDR3: TGTGCCAGCAGCCCTAGAAGCGGGAGACAAGAGACCCAGTACTTC.

This chain uses TRBV6-5 with TRBJ2-7, with TRBD1 matching over 7 bases. V gave up 6 bases and J gave up 4 bases; unmatched junction bases: 3. CDR3 length: 12 amino acids. Looked up from germline, CDR1 is MNHEY and CDR2 is SVGAGI. The CDR3 reads CASRETGYEQYF. The CDR3 DNA is TGTGCCAGCAGGGAGACAGGGTACGAGCAGTACTTC.

The chain links TRBV19 to TRBJ2-7; 9 nucleotides line up with TRBD1. The V and J ends lost 7 bases and 0 bases, in that order; junction bases with no gene match: 7. This CDR3 comprises 15 residues. Looked up from germline, CDR1 is LNHDA and CDR2 is SQIVND (reference sequence). The CDR3 is CASTLGTGSSYEQYF. DNA for the CDR3: TGTGCCAGTACCCTCGGGACAGGGAGCTCCTACGAGCAGTACTTC.

The chain links TRBV19 to TRBJ2-1; maybe TRBD1 (7 bases). Trimming took 5 bases from V and 4 from J, leaving 12 bases between them. The germline gives CDR1 LNHDA, CDR2 SQIVND (reference sequence). The CDR3 is 14 residues long. DNA of the CDR3: TGTGCCAGTAGTCCGGAGGGGGCATACAATGAGCAGTTCTTC. It encodes CASSPEGAYNEQFF.

The chain combines TRBV27 with TRBJ1-2; TRBD1 aligns across 8 bases. The CDR3 runs 17 residues. Germline CDR1 and CDR2: MNHEY and SMNVEV (reference sequence). The J segment lost 1 base and the V segment lost 5 bases, leaving 12 bases of the junction unmatched. The CDR3 coding sequence is TGTGCCAGCAGTCCGGAGGACAGGGCGTCGGTTAACTATGGCTACACCTTC. It yields the protein CASSPEDRASVNYGYTF.

The chain combines TRBV11-2 with TRBJ2-7; no clear D gene. The germline V gene has CDR1 SGHAT and CDR2 FQNNGV. V dropped 1 base and J dropped 2 bases, with 9 bases sitting between them. This CDR3 is built from 14 residues. CDR3 residues: CASSLARQAYEQYF. The CDR3 nucleotides read TGTGCCAGCAGCTTAGCTCGGCAGGCCTACGAGCAGTACTTC.

This clone was observed a single time. CDR3 residues: CASSLGAVGGPAEQFF. CDR3 DNA sequence: TGCGCCAGCAGCTTGGGGGCGGTGGGAGGGCCGGCTGAGCAGTTCTTC. The V call is TRBV5-1, the J call TRBJ2-1; 7 bases fit TRBD2. The V and J ends lost 0 bases and 9 bases, in that order; junction bases with no gene match: 12. The CDR3 has 16 residues. Per the germline V gene, CDR1 is SGHRS and CDR2 is YFSETQ. The complete variable domain, with remaining parts taken from reference TRBV5-1 and TRBJ2-1, reads KAGVTQTPRYLIKTRGQQVTLSCSPISGHRSVSWYQQTPGQGLQFLFEYFSETQRNKGNFPGRFSGRQFSNSRSEMNVSTLELGDSALYLCASSLGAVGGPAEQFFGPGTRLTVL.

This clone is a singleton in its sample. This chain connects TRBV7-2 to TRBJ2-7, with D perhaps TRBD1 (6 bases). The V gene's germline CDR1 is SGHTA and CDR2 FQGNSA. CDR3 size: 14 residues. V was trimmed by 5 bases and J by 4 bases, leaving 15 bases between them. The CDR3 loop is CASSQLRQAYEQYF. CDR3 DNA: TGTGCCAGCAGCCAACTCCGACAGGCGTACGAGCAGTACTTC. Based on the CDR3 plus reference TRBV7-2 and TRBJ2-7, the full variable domain is GAGVSQSPSNKVTEKGKDVELRCDPISGHTALYWYRQSLGQGLEFLIYFQGNSAPDKSGLPSDRFSAERTGGSVSTLTIQRTQQEDSAVYLCASSQLRQAYEQYFGPGTRLTVT.